Listed below are T cell receptor beta chains from one sample, sequenced in a study of CD8 T cells in ankylosing spondylitis. TCRdb independently ran MiXCR on the 5' RACE reads; one entry per CDR3 protein. The top ten clones hold approximately 16% of a sample with approximately 150,000 distinct CDR3 sequences, around 8.9% of them seen once. Sequenced input: blood, either unsorted or a sorted T cell fraction (not recorded which). The receptors come from a female donor with ankylosing spondylitis or in good health (not recorded which). Each CDR3 is given with its conserved first and last residue. A D gene is named only where the DNA matches it firmly. Size values are once, few and many counts, or a class for expanded clones, and some rows have none.

CDR3aa	CDR3nt	abundance	v_gene	d_gene	j_gene
CASSLKPDLPGPYNEQFF	TGTGCCAGCAGTCTAAAACCCGATCTCCCGGGACCTTACAATGAGCAGTTCTTC	NA	TRBV27	NA	TRBJ2-1
CASSYPGDEQFF	TGTGCCAGCAGTTACCCTGGGGATGAGCAGTTCTTC	few	TRBV6-2/TRBV6-3	NA	TRBJ2-1
CASSTVGLAALQETQYF	TGTGCCAGCAGCACAGTCGGCCTGGCGGCCTTACAAGAGACCCAGTACTTC	few	TRBV6-1	NA	TRBJ2-5
CSARDPTGGEAFF	TGCAGTGCTAGAGATCCGACAGGGGGGGAAGCTTTCTTT	NA	TRBV20-1	TRBD1	TRBJ1-1
CASSLSGPTYEQYF	TGTGCCAGCAGCCTTAGCGGTCCTACCTACGAGCAGTACTTC	few	TRBV7-2	NA	TRBJ2-7
CASSYPLQGSEAFF	TGTGCCAGCAGCTACCCCCTACAGGGATCTGAAGCTTTCTTT	few	TRBV7-2	NA	TRBJ1-1
CASSVGDRGYGYTF	TGTGCCAGCAGCGTAGGTGACAGGGGATATGGCTACACCTTC	NA	TRBV9	TRBD1	TRBJ1-2
CASSSQGGRGINGEQFF	TGTGCCAGCAGCTCTCAAGGTGGGAGGGGGATTAACGGTGAGCAGTTCTTC	NA	TRBV5-5	NA	TRBJ2-1
CASSLRTGRTGELFF	TGTGCCAGCAGCTTAAGGACAGGTCGTACCGGGGAGCTGTTTTTT	many	TRBV7-2	TRBD1	TRBJ2-2
CATGHDGELFF	TGTGCCACCGGACACGATGGGGAGCTGTTTTTT	many	TRBV15	NA	TRBJ2-2
CASSLVGTGYYEQYF	TGTGCCAGCAGCTTGGTTGGGACAGGCTACTACGAGCAGTACTTC	many	TRBV7-2	TRBD1	TRBJ2-7
CASSQDRGEEQYF	TGCGCCAGCAGCCAAGATCGAGGGGAAGAGCAGTACTTC	NA	TRBV4-3	NA	TRBJ2-7
CAISERTGGGNQPQHF	TGTGCCATCAGTGAGAGGACAGGGGGCGGAAATCAGCCCCAGCATTTT	many	TRBV10-3	TRBD1	TRBJ1-5
CASSDPAGSGKLFF	TGTGCCAGCAGCGATCCTGCGGGCTCAGGAAAACTGTTTTTT	NA	TRBV9	NA	TRBJ1-4
CARGNRVGYEQYF	TGTGCTAGGGGTAACAGGGTGGGATACGAGCAGTACTTC	few	TRBV12-5	NA	TRBJ2-7
CASSLVEGPILQETQYF	TGTGCCAGCAGCTTAGTGGAGGGTCCCATCTTGCAGGAGACCCAGTACTTC	NA	TRBV7-8	NA	TRBJ2-5
CASNPRGTHEQFF	TGTGCCAGCAACCCTCGAGGGACACATGAGCAGTTCTTC	NA	TRBV11-2	NA	TRBJ2-1
CASSLRGLAGVSKFF	TGTGCCAGCAGTTTACGTGGACTAGCGGGAGTATCGAAGTTCTTC	many	TRBV12-3/TRBV12-4	TRBD2	TRBJ2-1
CASSPLKVGQGNYEQYF	TGTGCCAGCAGCCCCCTCAAAGTAGGACAGGGGAACTACGAGCAGTACTTC	many	TRBV12-3/TRBV12-4	TRBD1	TRBJ2-7
CATRPRNTGELFF	TGTGCCACCAGGCCTAGGAACACCGGGGAGCTGTTTTTT	many	TRBV12-3/TRBV12-4	NA	TRBJ2-2
CASGSYGYTF	TGTGCCAGCGGCAGCTATGGCTACACCTTC	few	TRBV6-2/TRBV6-3	NA	TRBJ1-2
CATHGLAGNEQFF	TGTGCCACCCACGGACTAGCGGGCAATGAGCAGTTCTTC	NA	TRBV2	TRBD2	TRBJ2-1
CASSQDRWFNTGELFF	TGCGCCAGCAGCCAAGATCGGTGGTTCAACACCGGGGAGCTGTTTTTT	NA	TRBV4-3	NA	TRBJ2-2
CASGSSPGAADTQYF	TGTGCTAGTGGTTCCTCGCCGGGAGCTGCAGATACGCAGTATTTT	many	TRBV12-5	NA	TRBJ2-3
CASSLRSDTSFPYGYTF	TGTGCCAGCAGCTTACGAAGCGACACCTCATTCCCTTATGGCTACACCTTC	NA	TRBV5-5	NA	TRBJ1-2
CASSLIYPEAFF	TGTGCCAGCAGCTTAATCTACCCTGAAGCTTTCTTT	NA	TRBV11-2	NA	TRBJ1-1
CASSLGQGWTQYF	TGTGCCAGCAGTCTGGGACAGGGTTGGACCCAGTACTTC	NA	TRBV27	TRBD1	TRBJ2-5
CASGLGIAKETQYF	TGTGCTAGTGGTTTGGGGATAGCTAAAGAGACCCAGTACTTC	NA	TRBV12-5	NA	TRBJ2-5
CASSLIGGTGPYEQYF	TGTGCCAGCAGTTTGATAGGGGGGACAGGGCCCTACGAGCAGTACTTC	few	TRBV12-3/TRBV12-4	TRBD1	TRBJ2-7
CASSLLNPGGSEDGYTF	TGTGCCAGCAGCTTACTAAATCCGGGGGGGTCCGAGGATGGCTACACCTTC	few	TRBV7-9	NA	TRBJ1-2
CASSLPAGDTQYF	TGTGCCAGCAGCTTACCAGCGGGGGATACGCAGTATTTT	few	TRBV7-2	TRBD2	TRBJ2-3
CASSVEASVQETQYF	TGTGCCAGCAGCGTAGAGGCTAGCGTGCAAGAGACCCAGTACTTC	NA	TRBV9	NA	TRBJ2-5
CASSPFVLNTEAFF	TGTGCCAGCAGCCCCTTTGTGTTGAACACTGAAGCTTTCTTT	NA	TRBV7-9	NA	TRBJ1-1
CASSPRTRINTGELFF	TGTGCCAGCAGCCCCCGGACTCGCATAAACACCGGGGAGCTGTTTTTT	many	TRBV9	NA	TRBJ2-2
CASSEGTAISGANVLTF	TGTGCCAGCAGTGAGGGGACAGCGATTTCTGGGGCCAACGTCCTGACTTTC	NA	TRBV2	TRBD1	TRBJ2-6
CASSLRRGDNTGELFF	TGCGCCAGCAGCTTGCGACGGGGAGATAACACCGGGGAGCTGTTTTTT	NA	TRBV5-1	NA	TRBJ2-2
CASSFSGRLFF	TGTGCCAGCAGCTTTAGCGGGAGGTTGTTCTTC	many	TRBV11-2	TRBD2	TRBJ2-1
CASSQEGGYPQNTEAFF	TGCGCCAGCAGCCAAGAGGGGGGTTACCCACAGAACACTGAAGCTTTCTTT	NA	TRBV4-3	NA	TRBJ1-1
CASRPGANTEAFF	TGTGCCAGCAGACCGGGCGCTAACACTGAAGCTTTCTTT	many	TRBV6-1	NA	TRBJ1-1
CASTPGGNTGELFF	TGTGCCAGCACCCCCGGGGGGAACACCGGGGAGCTGTTTTTT	NA	TRBV7-6	NA	TRBJ2-2
CASSHGGARGELFF	TGTGCCAGCAGTCATGGAGGGGCGCGCGGGGAGCTGTTTTTT	many	TRBV12-3/TRBV12-4	NA	TRBJ2-2